This TCR beta chain stems from a study of response to subunit inactivated influenza vaccine. Study-wide results and caveats: It was the authors' suggestion that each seasonal influenza vaccination recruits few new T cells.

Trimming stripped 3 bases from V and 1 base from J, with 10 bases between. This CDR3 has 13 residues. Germline assignment: CDR1 DFQATT and CDR2 SNEGSKA (reference sequence). TCRdb processed the RT-PCR reads anew with MiXCR; each CDR3 protein has one entry. The sample contains approximately 700,000 distinct CDR3 sequences, approximately 15% of which appear only once. This clonotype was counted a few times. Its matching antigen is unknown. This sequence originates from a man aged 50-59 years who received an inactivated influenza vaccine. The chain employs TRBV20-1 and TRBJ2-7, with D perhaps being TRBD1 or TRBD2 (5 bases each). The sample in question was PBMCs from blood, obtained roughly 15 days before vaccination. The CDR3 DNA sequence: TGCAGTGCTAGCTGGGACGCGTCCTACGAGCAGTACTTC. Translating gives CSASWDASYEQYF.